Listed below are T cell receptor beta chains from one sample, sequenced in a study of CD8+CD57+ T cells in acquired aplastic anemia. TCRdb reprocessed the reads with MiXCR, giving one entry per CDR3 protein. The sample contains about 200,000 distinct CDR3 sequences, approximately 35% of which appear only once. Material: sorted CD4+, CD8+, or CD8+CD57+ T cells (not recorded which) from PBMCs. Every receptor here comes from a human donor in good health, serving as a control. Each CDR3 is given with its conserved first and last residue. A D gene is named only where the DNA matches it firmly. Rows give clone size only sometimes, using once, few, many, or a class for an expanded clone.

V: TRBV7-8
J: TRBJ2-2
size: -
D: TRBD2
DNA: TGTGCCAGCCAAGCGGGATCTAGCACCGGGGAGCTGTTTTTT
CDR3: CASQAGSSTGELFF

V: TRBV24-1
J: TRBJ2-3
size: many
D: -
DNA: TGTGCCACCAGTGATACGGCAACCTCAGAGGCGCAGTATTTT
CDR3: CATSDTATSEAQYF

V: TRBV5-6
J: TRBJ1-2
size: few
D: -
DNA: TGTGCCAGCAGCCGACCTGACAGGATCGGGTATGGCTACACCTTC
CDR3: CASSRPDRIGYGYTF

V: TRBV19
J: TRBJ1-2
size: -
D: -
DNA: TGTGCCAGTAGTAGCAGGGCCCATGGCTACACCTTC
CDR3: CASSSRAHGYTF

V: TRBV5-1
J: TRBJ2-1
size: -
D: TRBD2
DNA: TGCGCCAGCAGCTTGGGGCGGGGGGGCAGCTACAATGAGCAGTTCTTC
CDR3: CASSLGRGGSYNEQFF

V: TRBV10-2
J: TRBJ2-7
size: -
D: TRBD2
DNA: TGCGCCAGCATGAGGGCTAGCGGGGGTTACGAGCAGTACTTC
CDR3: CASMRASGGYEQYF

V: TRBV4-2
J: TRBJ1-1
size: few
D: -
DNA: TGTGCCAGCAGCCAAGATATAACCCTGGGCCTAATGAACACTGAAGCTTTCTTT
CDR3: CASSQDITLGLMNTEAFF

V: TRBV10-3
J: TRBJ2-7
size: -
D: -
DNA: TGTGCCATCAGTGAGAGGGGTTCTAGCTCCTACGAGCAGTACTTC
CDR3: CAISERGSSSYEQYF

V: TRBV10-2
J: TRBJ2-1
size: -
D: TRBD2
DNA: TGCGCCAGCAGTGAGTCGACCCGCGGGAGCCATGAGCAGTTCTTC
CDR3: CASSESTRGSHEQFF

V: TRBV9
J: TRBJ1-2
size: -
D: -
DNA: TGTGCCAGCAGCGTAGCTGGGAATTATGGCTACACCTTC
CDR3: CASSVAGNYGYTF

V: TRBV6-1
J: TRBJ2-7
size: many
D: TRBD1
DNA: TGTGCCAGCAGGAAGGACAGGAGCTCCTACGAGCAGTACTTC
CDR3: CASRKDRSSYEQYF

V: TRBV25-1
J: TRBJ2-1
size: many
D: TRBD1
DNA: TGTGCCAGCAGGGTTAACAGGGGGCTGTTTCGGAATGAGCAGTTCTTC
CDR3: CASRVNRGLFRNEQFF

V: TRBV19
J: TRBJ1-3
size: many
D: -
DNA: TGTGCCAGTAGTAATGGAGATTACTCTGGAAACACCATATATTTT
CDR3: CASSNGDYSGNTIYF

V: TRBV29-1
J: TRBJ1-1
size: -
D: TRBD1
DNA: TGCAGCGCGACAGGGGCCACTGAAGCTTTCTTT
CDR3: CSATGATEAFF

V: TRBV11-2
J: TRBJ1-3
size: -
D: -
DNA: TGTGCCAGCAGCGGACAAATTCGGGGAAACACCATATATTTT
CDR3: CASSGQIRGNTIYF

V: TRBV14
J: TRBJ2-5
size: -
D: TRBD2
DNA: TGTGCCAGCAGCGCCAGACTAGCGGGAGGGCAGCGAGTGACCCAGTACTTC
CDR3: CASSARLAGGQRVTQYF

V: TRBV5-1
J: TRBJ1-4
size: -
D: -
DNA: TGCGCCAGCAGCTTGGTTCCGGGTAATAATGAAAAACTGTTTTTT
CDR3: CASSLVPGNNEKLFF

V: TRBV4-1
J: TRBJ2-1
size: few
D: TRBD2
DNA: TGCGCCAGCAGCCAAGATCTTTCCCCGGGACTATCCGATGAGCAGTTCTTC
CDR3: CASSQDLSPGLSDEQFF

V: TRBV27
J: TRBJ2-5
size: few
D: -
DNA: TGTGCCAGCAGTATAGGGAGAGGGCCGACCCAGTACTTC
CDR3: CASSIGRGPTQYF

V: TRBV11-2
J: TRBJ2-1
size: -
D: -
DNA: TGTGCCAGCAGCTTTAGAGGCCTGTACTACAATGAGCAGTTCTTC
CDR3: CASSFRGLYYNEQFF

V: TRBV12-3/TRBV12-4
J: TRBJ1-1
size: many
D: -
DNA: TGTGCCAGCCAAGACCAGGGGAACACTGAAGCTTTCTTT
CDR3: CASQDQGNTEAFF

V: TRBV3-1
J: TRBJ1-2
size: -
D: TRBD1
DNA: TGTGCCAGCAGCCAGCCGGGACAGAACTATGGCTACACCTTC
CDR3: CASSQPGQNYGYTF

V: TRBV5-1
J: TRBJ2-1
size: -
D: TRBD2
DNA: TGCGCCAGCAGCTTGGACACTAGCGGGGGGGATGAGCAGTTCTTC
CDR3: CASSLDTSGGDEQFF

V: TRBV25-1
J: TRBJ2-5
size: -
D: -
DNA: TGTGCCAGCAGGGAGGCGGCTAGCCCCAGTATTAGGGAGACCCAGTACTTC
CDR3: CASREAASPSIRETQYF

V: TRBV25-1
J: TRBJ1-1
size: -
D: -
DNA: TGTGCCAGCAGTGATGGGTGGGACGACACTGAAGCTTTCTTT
CDR3: CASSDGWDDTEAFF

V: TRBV30
J: TRBJ2-1
size: -
D: -
DNA: TGTGCCTGGACCCTGGGGGCAGCTTACAATGAGCAGTTCTTC
CDR3: CAWTLGAAYNEQFF

V: TRBV3-1
J: TRBJ1-6
size: -
D: -
DNA: TGTGCCAGCAGCCAAGAGTTACAGGGATATTCACCCCTCCACTTT
CDR3: CASSQELQGYSPLHF

V: TRBV2
J: TRBJ2-5
size: few
D: TRBD1
DNA: TGTGCCAGCTCACCTACAGGGACAGGGACGGAGACCCAGTACTTC
CDR3: CASSPTGTGTETQYF

V: TRBV20-1
J: TRBJ1-1
size: many
D: TRBD1
DNA: TGCAGTGCTATTCCCTTCGCCAATACAGGGGGCTTATGGACTGAAGCTTTCTTT
CDR3: CSAIPFANTGGLWTEAFF

V: TRBV2
J: TRBJ1-4
size: -
D: -
DNA: TGTGCCAGCAGCACCCCCCGGGGAGCTAATAGTGAAAAACTGTTTTTT
CDR3: CASSTPRGANSEKLFF

V: TRBV3-1
J: TRBJ1-1
size: few
D: -
DNA: TGTGCCAGCAGCCCCTATCAGGAGAACACTGAAGCTTTCTTT
CDR3: CASSPYQENTEAFF

V: TRBV5-1
J: TRBJ2-7
size: many
D: -
DNA: TGCGCCAGCAGCGGCGGGACGTCGAGCTCCTACGAGCAGTACTTC
CDR3: CASSGGTSSSYEQYF

V: TRBV10-3
J: TRBJ2-6
size: -
D: -
DNA: TGTGCCATCAGGCGGGATGGAGGTGGGGCCAACGTCCTGACTTTC
CDR3: CAIRRDGGGANVLTF

V: TRBV24-1
J: TRBJ2-3
size: many
D: -
DNA: TGTGCCACCAGTGTGGCCTCCACCGATACGCAGTATTTT
CDR3: CATSVASTDTQYF

V: TRBV10-3
J: TRBJ2-1
size: -
D: TRBD2
DNA: TGTGCCATCAGTGAACCCTGGACTAGTTACAATGAGCAGTTCTTC
CDR3: CAISEPWTSYNEQFF

V: TRBV2
J: TRBJ2-5
size: many
D: TRBD1
DNA: TGTGCCAGTGACAGGGGACCGGGTGGGACCCAGTACTTC
CDR3: CASDRGPGGTQYF

V: TRBV7-8
J: TRBJ2-7
size: many
D: -
DNA: TGTGCCAGCAGCGCTTTCTACGAGCAGTACTTC
CDR3: CASSAFYEQYF

V: TRBV12-3/TRBV12-4
J: TRBJ2-7
size: many
D: -
DNA: TGTGCCAGCAGTTTCTCGCAGGGTTCCTACGAGCAGTACTTC
CDR3: CASSFSQGSYEQYF

V: TRBV11-2
J: TRBJ2-7
size: many
D: -
DNA: TGTGCCAGCAGCCAGGGGTGGAGGGCAGGGGGTGCGGAGCAGTACTTC
CDR3: CASSQGWRAGGAEQYF

V: TRBV18
J: TRBJ2-7
size: few
D: -
DNA: TGTGCCAGCTCACGAGAGGGGGGCTCCTACGAGCAGTACTTC
CDR3: CASSREGGSYEQYF

V: TRBV5-1
J: TRBJ1-2
size: few
D: TRBD1
DNA: TGCGCCAGCAGCTCAAGTCCCGGGACAGGTTTTGGCTACACCTTC
CDR3: CASSSSPGTGFGYTF

V: TRBV5-1
J: TRBJ1-1
size: many
D: TRBD1
DNA: TGCGCCAGCAGCTTGACAGGGGGGACGAACACTGAAGCTTTCTTT
CDR3: CASSLTGGTNTEAFF

V: TRBV11-2
J: TRBJ2-2
size: few
D: -
DNA: TGTGCCAGCAGCTTTAGACAGTACACCGGGGAGCTGTTTTTT
CDR3: CASSFRQYTGELFF

V: TRBV12-3/TRBV12-4
J: TRBJ2-7
size: many
D: -
DNA: TGTGCCAGCAGTTTGGTGAGGGATCGGGAGCAGTACTTC
CDR3: CASSLVRDREQYF

V: TRBV3-1
J: TRBJ1-2
size: few
D: -
DNA: TGTGCCAGCAGCCCTTCGGAGGCCCTCTCCTATGGCTACACCTTC
CDR3: CASSPSEALSYGYTF

V: TRBV18
J: TRBJ1-4
size: -
D: -
DNA: TGTGCCAGCTCACCGGCAGGGAAGAATGAAAAACCGTTTTTT
CDR3: CASSPAGKNEKPFF

V: TRBV10-3
J: TRBJ1-2
size: -
D: TRBD1
DNA: TGTGCCATCAGTGAAGGACAGGGAGCTAACTATGGCTACACCTTC
CDR3: CAISEGQGANYGYTF

V: TRBV15
J: TRBJ2-3
size: once
D: TRBD2
DNA: TGTGCCACCAGCACGGTCATAGCGGGGGCCACAGATACGCAGTATTTT
CDR3: CATSTVIAGATDTQYF

V: TRBV27
J: TRBJ1-2
size: -
D: TRBD1
DNA: TGTGCCAGCAGTTTGAGAGGTGGGGACAGGGTGTATGGCTACACCTTC
CDR3: CASSLRGGDRVYGYTF

V: TRBV18
J: TRBJ2-2
size: -
D: -
DNA: TGTGCCAGCTCACCATACCGGCCAGGGACGAACACCGGGGAGCTGTTTTTT
CDR3: CASSPYRPGTNTGELFF

V: TRBV19
J: TRBJ1-5
size: few
D: TRBD1
DNA: TGTGCCAGTAGTGTCCTCGGGACAGGGTCGGCGGTGGGTCAGCCCCAGCATTTT
CDR3: CASSVLGTGSAVGQPQHF

V: TRBV5-4
J: TRBJ1-6
size: -
D: -
DNA: TGTGCCAGCGGCAGGGACGGGCGCTCCGATCCACCCCTCCACTTT
CDR3: CASGRDGRSDPPLHF

V: TRBV7-8
J: TRBJ1-2
size: many
D: -
DNA: TGTGCCAGCAGCTTAGCGCCGAGCGCCGGCTACACCTTC
CDR3: CASSLAPSAGYTF

V: TRBV7-9
J: TRBJ1-2
size: many
D: TRBD1
DNA: TGTGCCAGCAGCTCTCCAGGGACAGGGATCTATGGCTACACCTTC
CDR3: CASSSPGTGIYGYTF

V: TRBV6-5
J: TRBJ1-6
size: -
D: TRBD1
DNA: TGTGCCAGCAGTTGGGCAGGGGGTAATTCACCCCTCCACTTT
CDR3: CASSWAGGNSPLHF

V: TRBV24-1
J: TRBJ1-2
size: few
D: -
DNA: TGTGCCACCAGTGGGGGGACCGCTGGCTATGGCTACACCTTC
CDR3: CATSGGTAGYGYTF

V: TRBV30
J: TRBJ2-7
size: -
D: TRBD1
DNA: TGTGCCTGGAGTTACGGGACAGGCCTCTACGAGCAGTACTTC
CDR3: CAWSYGTGLYEQYF

V: TRBV9
J: TRBJ1-6
size: many
D: -
DNA: TGTGCCAGCAACATTGAGACCGGTTCACCCCTCCACTTT
CDR3: CASNIETGSPLHF